This TCR beta chain was sequenced for a study of low-dose radiotherapy and immunotherapy resistance in tumors. This clonotype was recorded a few times. V dropped 4 bases and J dropped 6; count of bases not matched to a gene: 5. Per germline, CDR1 SGHNT and CDR2 YYREEE (reference sequence). The CDR3 runs 13 residues. Time point defined: before trial treatment. Both TCRalpha and TCRbeta chains were reverse transcribed with V-gene-specific primers. The authors ran 15 to 20 PCR cycles to amplify TCRs with a constant-region primer and V-primer adapter. From the reads, TCRdb called clonotypes with MiXCR, one entry per CDR3 protein. The table shows some 88,000 distinct CDR3 sequences, with just under 9.5% occurring only once.

This sequence joins TRBV5-4 and TRBJ2-7; 9 bases match TRBD2. Here the sequenced sample was PBMCs, taken before treatment. This TCR was sampled from a male donor with prostate cancer. CDR3 coding DNA: TGTGCCAGCAGCACGGGACTAGCTGGCGAGCAGTACTTC. Protein sequence: CASSTGLAGEQYF. Variable domain in full (rest from reference TRBV5-4 and TRBJ2-7): ETGVTQSPTHLIKTRGQQVTLRCSSQSGHNTVSWYQQALGQGPQFIFQYYREEENGRGNFPPRFSGLQFPNYSSELNVNALELDDSALYLCASSTGLAGEQYFGPGTRLTVT.